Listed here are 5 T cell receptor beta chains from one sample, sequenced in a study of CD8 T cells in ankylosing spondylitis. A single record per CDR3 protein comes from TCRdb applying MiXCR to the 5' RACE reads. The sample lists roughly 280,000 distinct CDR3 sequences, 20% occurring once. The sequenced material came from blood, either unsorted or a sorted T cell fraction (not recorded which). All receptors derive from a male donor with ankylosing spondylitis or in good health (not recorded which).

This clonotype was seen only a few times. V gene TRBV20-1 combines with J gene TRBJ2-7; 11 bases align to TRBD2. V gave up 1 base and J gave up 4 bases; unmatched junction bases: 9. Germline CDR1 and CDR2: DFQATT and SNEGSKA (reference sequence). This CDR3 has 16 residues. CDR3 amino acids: CSARGSTSGSTYEQYV. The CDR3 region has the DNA TGCAGTGCTAGAGGTTCCACTAGCGGGAGCACTTACGAGCAGTACGTC.

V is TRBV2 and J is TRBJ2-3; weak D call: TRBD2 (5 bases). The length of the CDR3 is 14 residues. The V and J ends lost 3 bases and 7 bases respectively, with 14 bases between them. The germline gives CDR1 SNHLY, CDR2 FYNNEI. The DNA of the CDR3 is TGTGCCAGCAGTGACCGCGGGTACGGGAATACGCAGTATTTT. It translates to CASSDRGYGNTQYF.

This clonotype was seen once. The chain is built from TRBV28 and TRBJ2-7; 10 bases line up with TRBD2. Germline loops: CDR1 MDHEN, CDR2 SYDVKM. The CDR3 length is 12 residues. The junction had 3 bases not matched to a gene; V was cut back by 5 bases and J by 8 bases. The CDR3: CASSSGGAQQYV. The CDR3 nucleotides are TGTGCCAGCAGTAGCGGGGGGGCCCAGCAGTACGTC.

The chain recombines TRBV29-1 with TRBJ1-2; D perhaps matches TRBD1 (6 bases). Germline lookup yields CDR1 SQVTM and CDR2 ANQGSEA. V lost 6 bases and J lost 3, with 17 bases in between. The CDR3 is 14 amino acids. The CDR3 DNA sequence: TGCAGCGTCCTTGGGGGGGGGGCCTACTATGGCTACACCTTC. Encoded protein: CSVLGGGAYYGYTF.

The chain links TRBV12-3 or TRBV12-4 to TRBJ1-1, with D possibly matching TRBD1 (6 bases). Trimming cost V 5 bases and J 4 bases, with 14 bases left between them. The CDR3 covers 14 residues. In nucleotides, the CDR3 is TGTGCCAGCAGTCCTAGGGGGGGGGGCACTGAAGCTTTCTTT. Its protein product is CASSPRGGGTEAFF.